The 5 T cell receptor beta chains listed next were all sequenced from one sample in a study of blood T cell repertoires in COVID-19. TCRdb keeps only in-frame clones here, not all; method: immunoSEQ multiplex PCR. The sample shows around 160,000 clones, over 90% of them seen only once. What was sequenced was peripheral blood. All receptors come from a woman in her sixties or seventies with COVID-19, enrolled during active disease.

The chain has TRBV19 and TRBJ1-2; possible D gene TRBD1, 6 bases. CDR3 length: 16 residues. With 5 bases removed from V and 0 bases from J, the gap between germline ends came to 16 bases. Per the germline V gene, CDR1 is LNHDA and CDR2 is SQIVND (reference sequence). Here the CDR3 DNA reads TGTGCCAGTAGTCCGAGGACAGCTTCAGCTAACTATGGCTACACCTTC. Encoded protein: CASSPRTASANYGYTF. Full variable domain (missing parts from reference TRBV19 and TRBJ1-2): DGGITQSPKYLFRKEGQNVTLSCEQNLNHDAMYWYRQDPGQGLRLIYYSQIVNDFQKGDIAEGYSVSREKKESFPLTVTSAQKNPTAFYLCASSPRTASANYGYTFGSGTRLTVV.

The CDR3 DNA is TGTGCCAGCAGTCCAAGCCAGGGTGTCACTGAAGCTTTCTTT. It is translated as CASSPSQGVTEAFF. V and J are TRBV7-3 and TRBJ1-1; a possible D gene is TRBD1 (5 bases). Trimming stripped 6 bases from V and 4 bases from J, with 15 bases between. Germline CDR1 SGHTA, CDR2 FQGTGA. The CDR3 has 14 amino acids.

DNA for the CDR3: TGTGCCAGCAGCTTCGGGGTGGTTGAAGCTTTCTTT. Translated: CASSFGVVEAFF. The V and J genes are TRBV5-6 and TRBJ1-1; no definite D call. Germline assignment: CDR1 SGHDT and CDR2 YYEEEE. V lost 2 bases, J lost 7 bases, and 9 bases lay in between. There are 12 residues in the CDR3.

The J gene is TRBJ1-1, the V gene TRBV7-8; D not resolved. From germline, CDR1 is SGHVS and CDR2 FQNEAQ. The CDR3 covers 14 residues. Trimming removed 5 bases at V and 2 bases at J, with 12 bases between. The CDR3 loop is CASSAQVLNTEAFF. In DNA, the CDR3 is TGTGCCAGCAGCGCTCAGGTTTTAAACACTGAAGCTTTCTTT.

The genes are TRBV2 and TRBJ1-2; D uncertain. CDR3 size: 15 residues. Per the germline V gene, CDR1 is SNHLY and CDR2 is FYNNEI. Trimming removed 7 bases at V and 8 bases at J, with 23 bases between. CDR3 amino acids: CASNNPSQTYGGYTF. The CDR3 nucleotides are TGTGCCAGCAACAACCCATCACAAACATATGGCGGCTACACCTTC. The full variable domain, rest sourced from reference TRBV2 and TRBJ1-2, is EPEVTQTPSHQVTQMGQEVILRCVPISNHLYFYWYRQILGQKVEFLVSFYNNEISEKSEIFDDQFSVERPDGSNFTLKIRSTKLEDSAMYFCASNNPSQTYGGYTFGSGTRLTVV.